A selection of T cell receptor beta chains follows, all from one sample in a study of cytomegalovirus exposure and HLA in healthy donors. The repertoire was sequenced with immunoSEQ multiplex PCR; TCRdb's copy has only in-frame clones and lacks some. This listing includes more than 40,000 clones. Material: PBMCs. These TCRs come from a male donor in good health and CMV-seronegative. CDR3s include the opening cysteine and the closing phenylalanine or tryptophan. D genes are given only for firm matches.

j_call: TRBJ1-1
d_call: -
v_call: TRBV7-3
cdr3_nt: TGTGCCAGCAGCTTAGGGCAGGGGACTGAAGCTTTCTTT
cdr3_aa: CASSLGQGTEAFF

j_call: TRBJ2-7
d_call: TRBD2
v_call: TRBV6-5
cdr3_nt: TGTGCCAGCAGTGTAGGGACTAGGACCGAGCAGTACTTC
cdr3_aa: CASSVGTRTEQYF

j_call: TRBJ2-3
d_call: TRBD1
v_call: TRBV27
cdr3_nt: TGTGCCAGCTCCCCCGGGACAGGGAAGGGGGGTACGCAGTATTTT
cdr3_aa: CASSPGTGKGGTQYF

j_call: TRBJ2-7
d_call: TRBD1
v_call: TRBV2
cdr3_nt: TGTGCCAGCAGTGGAGGGACAGGGGCCAACTACGAGCAGTACTTC
cdr3_aa: CASSGGTGANYEQYF

j_call: TRBJ1-2
d_call: -
v_call: TRBV19
cdr3_nt: TGTGCCAGTAGTATAGTCCTCGCGGAGTATGGCTACACCTTC
cdr3_aa: CASSIVLAEYGYTF

j_call: TRBJ1-1
d_call: TRBD1
v_call: TRBV5-1
cdr3_nt: TGCGCCAGCAGCGCCTCACAGGGGGCGAACACTGAAGCTTTCTTT
cdr3_aa: CASSASQGANTEAFF

j_call: TRBJ1-2
d_call: -
v_call: TRBV7-2
cdr3_nt: TGTGCCAGCAGCCAAACGACAGGTGACTATGGCTACACCTTC
cdr3_aa: CASSQTTGDYGYTF

j_call: TRBJ1-4
d_call: TRBD1
v_call: TRBV5-1
cdr3_nt: TGCGCCAGCAGCTCCCAGCAGAGGGGGCCAGGCGAAAAACTGTTTTTT
cdr3_aa: CASSSQQRGPGEKLFF

j_call: TRBJ2-6
d_call: -
v_call: TRBV6-5
cdr3_nt: TGTGCCAGCAGTTCAGGCTCTGGGGCCAACGTCCTGACTTTC
cdr3_aa: CASSSGSGANVLTF

j_call: TRBJ1-5
d_call: -
v_call: TRBV19
cdr3_nt: TGTGCCAGCCGAACAGGGCAGGTAAGGGGTCAGCCCCAGCATTTT
cdr3_aa: CASRTGQVRGQPQHF

j_call: TRBJ1-4
d_call: -
v_call: TRBV6-1
cdr3_nt: TGTGCCAGCAGTGAAAGTATTAGCCTTAGTGAAAAACTGTTTTTT
cdr3_aa: CASSESISLSEKLFF

j_call: TRBJ1-2
d_call: -
v_call: TRBV5-1
cdr3_nt: TGCGCCAGCAGCTTGGAGGGGAGGGACTATGGCTACACCTTC
cdr3_aa: CASSLEGRDYGYTF

j_call: TRBJ1-1
d_call: -
v_call: TRBV7-2
cdr3_nt: TGTGCCAGCAGCTTAGGGACAGTCACAGAAGCTTTCTTT
cdr3_aa: CASSLGTVTEAFF

j_call: TRBJ2-1
d_call: -
v_call: TRBV7-2
cdr3_nt: TGTGCCAGCAGCTTAATCCACAAAGGACTCGCCAACAATGAGCAGTTCTTC
cdr3_aa: CASSLIHKGLANNEQFF

j_call: TRBJ1-4
d_call: -
v_call: TRBV6-6
cdr3_nt: TGTGCCAGCAGTTACCCCGACACCTCCGATGAAAAACTGTTTTTT
cdr3_aa: CASSYPDTSDEKLFF

j_call: TRBJ1-1
d_call: -
v_call: TRBV29-1
cdr3_nt: TGCAGCGTTCTCGACAGGTTGGGGACTGAAGCTTTCTTT
cdr3_aa: CSVLDRLGTEAFF

j_call: TRBJ2-3
d_call: -
v_call: TRBV9
cdr3_nt: TGTGCCAGCAGCACCCCGGGGAGCCCAGATACGCAGTATTTT
cdr3_aa: CASSTPGSPDTQYF

j_call: TRBJ1-1
d_call: -
v_call: TRBV4-1
cdr3_nt: TGCGCCAGCAGCCAAGAAGCATCGAACACTGAAGCTTTCTTT
cdr3_aa: CASSQEASNTEAFF

j_call: TRBJ1-2
d_call: -
v_call: TRBV4-1
cdr3_nt: TGCGCCAGCAGCCAAGATGATTGGGTCCGAGCGGATGGCTACACCTTC
cdr3_aa: CASSQDDWVRADGYTF

j_call: TRBJ1-5
d_call: TRBD1
v_call: TRBV30
cdr3_nt: TGTGCCTGGGGACAGGATCTTCAGCCCCAGCATTTT
cdr3_aa: CAWGQDLQPQHF

j_call: TRBJ1-5
d_call: TRBD1
v_call: TRBV18
cdr3_nt: TGTGCCAGCTCACCGAAGACAGGGGATCAGCCCCAGCATTTT
cdr3_aa: CASSPKTGDQPQHF

j_call: TRBJ2-5
d_call: TRBD2
v_call: TRBV6-1
cdr3_nt: TGTGCCAGCAGTGTTGCAGCGGGGGGCCCAGAGACCCAGTACTTC
cdr3_aa: CASSVAAGGPETQYF

j_call: TRBJ2-7
d_call: -
v_call: TRBV6-5
cdr3_nt: TGTGCCAGCAGTTTCATTAACAGGGCCGAGCAGTACTTC
cdr3_aa: CASSFINRAEQYF

j_call: TRBJ1-5
d_call: -
v_call: TRBV9
cdr3_nt: TGTGCCAGCAGCCAAGGACGGGGTGGGAGCAATCAGCCCCAGCATTTT
cdr3_aa: CASSQGRGGSNQPQHF

j_call: TRBJ1-2
d_call: TRBD1
v_call: TRBV6-6
cdr3_nt: TGTGCCAGCAGTTACGTGACAGGGAGCGACTATGGCTACACCTTC
cdr3_aa: CASSYVTGSDYGYTF

j_call: TRBJ2-7
d_call: -
v_call: TRBV10-1
cdr3_nt: TGCGCCAGCAGTGAGCCAATAGGGCGTTGGGGCGTCACCTACGAGCAGTACTTC
cdr3_aa: CASSEPIGRWGVTYEQYF

j_call: TRBJ1-2
d_call: TRBD1
v_call: TRBV18
cdr3_nt: TGTGCCAGCTCACCCGAAAACTACTCCGACAGGGGCAATATCTATGGCTACACCTTC
cdr3_aa: CASSPENYSDRGNIYGYTF

j_call: TRBJ2-5
d_call: -
v_call: TRBV4-1
cdr3_nt: TGCGCCAGCAGCCAAGTGGGAGGAGAGACCCAGTACTTC
cdr3_aa: CASSQVGGETQYF

j_call: TRBJ2-3
d_call: TRBD2
v_call: TRBV5-1
cdr3_nt: TGCGCCAGCAGCTTCCGAACTAGCGGGGGAGACACAGATACGCAGTATTTT
cdr3_aa: CASSFRTSGGDTDTQYF

j_call: TRBJ2-2
d_call: -
v_call: TRBV5-1
cdr3_nt: TGCGCCAGCAGCTTGTGGCCGGGAGCCACTACCGGGGAGCTGTTTTTT
cdr3_aa: CASSLWPGATTGELFF

j_call: TRBJ1-3
d_call: TRBD1
v_call: TRBV6-5
cdr3_nt: TGTGCCAGCAGCTGGACAGGGGGCGAAGGAAACACCATATATTTT
cdr3_aa: CASSWTGGEGNTIYF

j_call: TRBJ2-3
d_call: TRBD2
v_call: TRBV10-3
cdr3_nt: TGTGCCATCAGTGCTGTTACTAGCGGGGGTAGCACAGATACGCAGTATTTT
cdr3_aa: CAISAVTSGGSTDTQYF

j_call: TRBJ1-6
d_call: -
v_call: TRBV7-9
cdr3_nt: TGTGCCAGCAGTTACCCGGGACAAGGGTCACCCCTCCACTTT
cdr3_aa: CASSYPGQGSPLHF

j_call: TRBJ1-2
d_call: -
v_call: TRBV6-5
cdr3_nt: TGTGCCAGCAGTTACTCGGGCGGGCATGGCTACACCTTC
cdr3_aa: CASSYSGGHGYTF

j_call: TRBJ2-3
d_call: TRBD2
v_call: TRBV7-2
cdr3_nt: TGTGCCAGCAGCTCACTAGCGGGGGGGCCAGATACGCAGTATTTT
cdr3_aa: CASSSLAGGPDTQYF

j_call: TRBJ1-3
d_call: -
v_call: TRBV11-2
cdr3_nt: TGTGCCAGCAGCTTAACCCGAACCCACAGGGACTCTGGAAACACCATATATTTT
cdr3_aa: CASSLTRTHRDSGNTIYF

j_call: TRBJ1-5
d_call: -
v_call: TRBV4-3
cdr3_nt: TGCGCCAGCAGCCAAGATCTCAGGGGCCCCAATCAGCCCCAGCATTTT
cdr3_aa: CASSQDLRGPNQPQHF

j_call: TRBJ2-7
d_call: -
v_call: TRBV5-5
cdr3_nt: TGTGCCAGCAGCTTACCGGGTTCGAAGGAGCAGTACTTC
cdr3_aa: CASSLPGSKEQYF

j_call: TRBJ2-3
d_call: TRBD2
v_call: TRBV4-1
cdr3_nt: TGCGCCAGCAGCCAAGATCGAGGGACTAGCGGGGGGGCCGCGGCAGATACGCAGTATTTT
cdr3_aa: CASSQDRGTSGGAAADTQYF

j_call: TRBJ1-2
d_call: -
v_call: TRBV20-1
cdr3_nt: TGCAGTGCTAGAGGAGGGGGTGGCTACACCTTC
cdr3_aa: CSARGGGGYTF

j_call: TRBJ1-5
d_call: TRBD1
v_call: TRBV15
cdr3_nt: TGTGCCACCAGCAGAGATCAAGGGACAGGGTTTAGCAATCAGCCCCAGCATTTT
cdr3_aa: CATSRDQGTGFSNQPQHF

j_call: TRBJ1-1
d_call: -
v_call: TRBV6-5
cdr3_nt: TGTGCCAGCATAGCGGTGGGGGGGAAGAACACTGAAGCTTTCTTT
cdr3_aa: CASIAVGGKNTEAFF

j_call: TRBJ2-7
d_call: TRBD2
v_call: TRBV4-1
cdr3_nt: TGCGCCAGCAGCCGTACCACCGGGACTAGCGGGGGCTACGAGCAGTACTTC
cdr3_aa: CASSRTTGTSGGYEQYF